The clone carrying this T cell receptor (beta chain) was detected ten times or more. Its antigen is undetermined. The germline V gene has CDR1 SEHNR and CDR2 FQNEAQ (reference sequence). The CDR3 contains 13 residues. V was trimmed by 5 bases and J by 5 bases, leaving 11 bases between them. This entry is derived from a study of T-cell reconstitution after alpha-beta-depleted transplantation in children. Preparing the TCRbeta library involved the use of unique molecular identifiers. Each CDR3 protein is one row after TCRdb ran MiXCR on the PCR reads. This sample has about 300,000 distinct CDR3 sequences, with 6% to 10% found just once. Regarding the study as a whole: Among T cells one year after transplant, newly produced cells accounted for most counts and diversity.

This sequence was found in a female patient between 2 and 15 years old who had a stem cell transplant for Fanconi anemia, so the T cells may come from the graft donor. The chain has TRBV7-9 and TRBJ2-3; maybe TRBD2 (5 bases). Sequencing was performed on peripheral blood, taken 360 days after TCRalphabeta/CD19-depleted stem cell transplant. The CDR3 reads CASSPPEGDTQYF. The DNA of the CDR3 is TGTGCCAGCAGCCCCCCCGAGGGAGATACGCAGTATTTT.